This T cell receptor (beta chain) was sequenced during a study of human T cells and chemical hapten exposure. Study-level points and caveats: With regard to DPC sensitization, TCRs above 1 in 1000 frequency did not change.

Time point indicated: patch test 3, about 24 weeks after DPC sensitization. Treatment noted: therapeutic diphenylcyclopropenone sensitization with weekly scalp DPC. Via MiXCR, TCRdb re-called the RACE reads, giving one row per CDR3 protein. The sample has 45,000 to 60,000 distinct CDR3 sequences, around an eighth seen once. The CDR3 runs to 14 residues. Trimming took 7 bases from V and 5 from J, leaving 17 bases between them. Comment on this clonotype: What it binds is unknown.

The TCR comes from a man aged 30-40 years with alopecia areata. Some clones in this sample may be carry-over from other donors' samples. Sequencing was performed on whole blood, taken in connection with sensitization to the hapten diphenylcyclopropenone (DPC). The V and J genes are TRBV12-3 or TRBV12-4 and TRBJ1-1; D is undetermined. The CDR3 coding sequence is TGTGCCAGCACTCCGACGGGAGGAGGAACTGAAGCTTTCTTT. Protein sequence: CASTPTGGGTEAFF.